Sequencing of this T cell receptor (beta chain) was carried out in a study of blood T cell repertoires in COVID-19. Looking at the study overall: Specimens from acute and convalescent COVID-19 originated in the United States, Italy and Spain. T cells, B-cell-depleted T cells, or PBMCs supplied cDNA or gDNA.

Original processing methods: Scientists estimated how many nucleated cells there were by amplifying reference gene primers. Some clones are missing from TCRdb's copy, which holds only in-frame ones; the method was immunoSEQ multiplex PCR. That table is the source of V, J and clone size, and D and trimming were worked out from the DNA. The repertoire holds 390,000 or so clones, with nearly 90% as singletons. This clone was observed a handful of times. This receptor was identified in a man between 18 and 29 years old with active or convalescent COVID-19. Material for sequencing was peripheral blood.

The CDR3 here is CASSSTGDRGYTF. The CDR3 bases are TGCGCCAGCAGCTCAACAGGGGATAGGGGCTACACCTTC. This chain links TRBV4-1 with TRBJ1-2; 7 nucleotides match TRBD1. J was trimmed by 8 bases and V by 5 bases; bases with no gene match: 8. This CDR3 has 13 residues. Germline-derived CDR1 and CDR2 are MGHRA and YSYEKL.